One and the same sample provided the 11 T cell receptor beta chains below, sequenced in a study of shared clonotypes between healthy human individuals. TCRdb's table, derived via immunoSEQ multiplex PCR, lists solely in-frame clones and lacks some. The sample gives roughly 590,000 clones, around 95% of which show up once; less than 0.13% is in the top ten. Naive-designated CD8 cells lacked CD45RO, were positively enriched for CCR7, and omitted terminally differentiated effector memory CD45RA+ cells. Sequencing used naive CD8+ T cells sorted from blood. These receptors all come from a woman in her twenties or thirties in good health.

The rearrangement links TRBV21-1 to TRBJ2-3; TRBD2 is the table's D call, not checked against the DNA. TRBV21-1 is classified as a pseudogene. The CDR3 consists of 16 residues. CDR3 sequence: CASRPRTSGNTDTQYF. As DNA, the CDR3 is TGTGCCAGCAGACCGAGGACTAGCGGGAACACAGATACGCAGTATTTT.

The CDR3 DNA is TGCAGTGCCCGGACGGGGTCCGAGCAGTACTTC. Amino acids: CSARTGSEQYF. The chain recombines TRBV20-1 with TRBJ2-7; a possible D gene is TRBD2 (5 bases). CDR1 is DFQATT, CDR2 SNEGSKA, per germline (reference sequence). V lost 6 bases and J lost 6, with 12 bases in between. CDR3 length equals 11 residues.

The chain recombines TRBV27 with TRBJ2-2; D not certain. Looked up from germline, CDR1 is MNHEY and CDR2 is SMNVEV (reference sequence). The CDR3 runs to 14 residues. V was clipped by 4 bases and J by 0 bases, with 6 bases between them. CDR3 nucleotides: TGTGCCAGCAGTTCATATCCGAACACCGGGGAGCTGTTTTTT. It yields the protein CASSSYPNTGELFF.

The V call is TRBV4-1, the J call TRBJ1-5; D might be TRBD1 (6 bases). CDR1 and CDR2 from the germline V gene are MGHRA and YSYEKL. The CDR3 contains 15 residues. Trimming shortened V by 4 bases and J by 6 bases, and 16 bases separated the two germline ends. The CDR3 is CASSPKGGKFQPQHF. The DNA for the CDR3 is TGCGCCAGCAGCCCGAAGGGGGGAAAGTTTCAGCCCCAGCATTTT.

The V and J genes are TRBV7-9 and TRBJ2-4, with D perhaps matching TRBD2 (6 bases). Trimming stripped 1 base from V and 5 bases from J, with 9 bases between. This CDR3 has 14 amino acids. Germline CDR1 SEHNR, CDR2 FQNEAQ (reference sequence). The CDR3 spells CASSLVTGENIQYF. CDR3 nucleotide sequence: TGTGCCAGCAGCTTAGTGACGGGGGAAAACATTCAGTACTTC.

The chain combines TRBV28 with TRBJ2-7; D might be TRBD1 (5 bases). The CDR3 loop spans 13 amino acids. V was trimmed by 5 bases and J by 6 bases, leaving 14 bases between them. Per germline, CDR1 MDHEN and CDR2 SYDVKM. The CDR3 is CASSPEAGSEQYF. Here the CDR3 DNA reads TGTGCCAGCAGTCCCGAGGCAGGGTCCGAGCAGTACTTC.

The chain is built from TRBV5-8 and TRBJ2-7; TRBD2 is a possible D gene (6 bases). The CDR3 runs to 16 residues. The V gene's germline CDR1 is SGHTS and CDR2 YDEGEE. V lost 4 bases, J lost 0 bases, and 17 bases lay in between. This CDR3 reads CASSPRLWDFSYEQYF. DNA for the CDR3: TGTGCCAGCAGCCCCCGGCTGTGGGACTTCTCCTACGAGCAGTACTTC.

This rearrangement joins TRBV28 to TRBJ2-7; the D gene is possibly TRBD2 (7 bases). The length of the CDR3 is 15 residues. V lost 8 bases and J lost 5, with 22 bases in between. Germline loops: CDR1 MDHEN, CDR2 SYDVKM. This chain's CDR3 is CASGRDISGGHEQYF. CDR3 nucleotide sequence: TGTGCCAGCGGCCGGGACATCTCGGGAGGTCACGAGCAGTACTTC.

V gene TRBV29-1 combines with J gene TRBJ2-7, with D tentatively TRBD2 (5 bases). Germline V lookup: CDR1 SQVTM, CDR2 ANQGSEA. The CDR3 runs 10 residues. With 4 bases removed from V and 7 bases from J, the gap between germline ends came to 8 bases. For the CDR3, the DNA is TGCAGCGTTGGGTCGGGGGAGCAGTACTTC. Its protein product is CSVGSGEQYF.

This clone was found once. The chain uses TRBV28 and TRBJ2-1, with 7 bases identical to TRBD2. Trimming cost V 8 bases and J 4 bases; bases outside gene matches: 8. This CDR3 contains 14 residues. Germline assignment: CDR1 MDHEN and CDR2 SYDVKM. The CDR3 bases are TGTGCCAGCTCAACTAGCGAGAATTACAATGAGCAGTTCTTC. Amino acid sequence: CASSTSENYNEQFF.

This chain uses TRBV29-1 with TRBJ1-2, with unresolved D. Germline V gene sequence: CDR1 SQVTM, CDR2 ANQGSEA. The CDR3 runs to 12 residues. Trimming removed 0 bases at V and 5 bases at J, with 7 bases between. The CDR3 loop is CSVEEGIYGYTF. The CDR3 DNA follows: TGCAGCGTTGAAGAGGGTATTTATGGCTACACCTTC.